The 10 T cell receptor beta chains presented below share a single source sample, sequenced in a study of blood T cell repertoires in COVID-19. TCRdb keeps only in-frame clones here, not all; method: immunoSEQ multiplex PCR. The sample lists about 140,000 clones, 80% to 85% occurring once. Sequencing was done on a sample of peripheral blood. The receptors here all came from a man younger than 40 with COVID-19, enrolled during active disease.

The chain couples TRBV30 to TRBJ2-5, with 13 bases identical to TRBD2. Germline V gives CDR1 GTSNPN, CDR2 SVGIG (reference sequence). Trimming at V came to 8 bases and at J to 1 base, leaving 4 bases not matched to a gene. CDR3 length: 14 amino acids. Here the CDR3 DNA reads TGTGCCATAGGACTAGCGGGAGTCCAAGAGACCCAGTACTTC. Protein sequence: CAIGLAGVQETQYF.

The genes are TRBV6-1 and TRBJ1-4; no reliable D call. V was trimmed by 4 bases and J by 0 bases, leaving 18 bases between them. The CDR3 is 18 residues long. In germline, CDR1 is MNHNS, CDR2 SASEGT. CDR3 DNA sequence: TGTGCCAGCAGTGGAGACTGGAGACGGACTGCAACTAATGAAAAACTGTTTTTT. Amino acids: CASSGDWRRTATNEKLFF.

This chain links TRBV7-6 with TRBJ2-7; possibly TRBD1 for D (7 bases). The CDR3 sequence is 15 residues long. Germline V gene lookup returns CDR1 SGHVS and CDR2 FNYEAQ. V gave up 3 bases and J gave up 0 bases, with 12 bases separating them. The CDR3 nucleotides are TGTGCCAGCAGCTTGCGGGGACAGAGCTCCTACGAGCAGTACTTC. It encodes CASSLRGQSSYEQYF.

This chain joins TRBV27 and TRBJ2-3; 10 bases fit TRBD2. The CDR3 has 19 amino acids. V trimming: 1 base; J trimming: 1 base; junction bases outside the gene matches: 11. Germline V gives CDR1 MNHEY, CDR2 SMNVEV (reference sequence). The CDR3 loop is CASSLWGTIAGGRTDTQYF. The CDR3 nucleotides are TGTGCCAGCAGTTTATGGGGGACAATAGCGGGAGGCCGCACAGATACGCAGTATTTT.

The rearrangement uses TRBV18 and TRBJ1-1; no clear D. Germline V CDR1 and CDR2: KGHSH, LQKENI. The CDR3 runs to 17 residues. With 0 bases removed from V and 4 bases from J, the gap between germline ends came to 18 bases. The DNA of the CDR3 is TGTGCCAGCTCACCACCATTTTCGCCCACCTCGGGCACTGAAGCTTTCTTT. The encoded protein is CASSPPFSPTSGTEAFF.

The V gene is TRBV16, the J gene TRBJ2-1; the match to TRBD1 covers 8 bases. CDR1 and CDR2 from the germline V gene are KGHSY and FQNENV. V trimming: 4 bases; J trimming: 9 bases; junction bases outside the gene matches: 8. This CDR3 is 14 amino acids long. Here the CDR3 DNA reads TGTGCCAGCAGCCCTCGGACAGGGCACTTTGAGCAGTTCTTC. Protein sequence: CASSPRTGHFEQFF.

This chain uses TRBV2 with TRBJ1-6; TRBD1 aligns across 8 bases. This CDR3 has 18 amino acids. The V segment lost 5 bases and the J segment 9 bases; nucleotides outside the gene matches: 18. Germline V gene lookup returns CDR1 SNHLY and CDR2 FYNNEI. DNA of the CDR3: TGTGCCAGCAGTCGGACAGGGTTGGGTGGCATCCGCGGTTCACCCCTCCACTTT. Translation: CASSRTGLGGIRGSPLHF.

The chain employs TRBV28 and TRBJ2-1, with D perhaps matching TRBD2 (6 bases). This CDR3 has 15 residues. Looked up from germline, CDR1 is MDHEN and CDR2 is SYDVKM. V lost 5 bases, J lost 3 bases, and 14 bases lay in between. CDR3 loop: CASSLLERVYNEQFF. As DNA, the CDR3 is TGTGCCAGCAGTCTTCTCGAGCGGGTCTACAATGAGCAGTTCTTC.

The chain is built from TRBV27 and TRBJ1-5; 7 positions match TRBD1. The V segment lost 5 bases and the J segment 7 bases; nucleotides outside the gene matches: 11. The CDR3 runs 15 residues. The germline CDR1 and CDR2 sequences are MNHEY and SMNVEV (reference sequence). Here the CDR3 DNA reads TGTGCCAGCAGTACTCTAGACAGGGCAGGACAGCCCCAGCATTTT. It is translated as CASSTLDRAGQPQHF.

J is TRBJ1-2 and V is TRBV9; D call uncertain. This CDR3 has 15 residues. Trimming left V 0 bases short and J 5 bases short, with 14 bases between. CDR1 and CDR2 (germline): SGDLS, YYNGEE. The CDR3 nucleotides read TGTGCCAGCAGCGTAGGTGGGGAGGGAGGGTATGGCTACACCTTC. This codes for CASSVGGEGGYGYTF. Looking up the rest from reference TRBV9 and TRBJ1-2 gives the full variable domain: DSGVTQTPKHLITATGQRVTLRCSPRSGDLSVYWYQQSLDQGLQFLIQYYNGEERAKGNILERFSAQQFPDLHSELNLSSLELGDSALYFCASSVGGEGGYGYTFGSGTRLTVV.